This T cell receptor (beta chain) was recovered during a study of cytomegalovirus exposure and HLA in healthy donors. CDR1 and CDR2 from the germline V gene are LNHDA and SQIVND (reference sequence). This CDR3 has 15 residues. V lost 1 base to trimming and J lost 5 bases, with 15 bases between them. Regarding this clone: What it recognizes is unknown.

PCR amplification relied on 60 Vbeta primers (plus 13 Jbeta primers). Repertoires were generated with immunoSEQ multiplex PCR, while TCRdb's copy carries only in-frame clones and drops some. The table includes approximately 200,000 clones, around 83% detected once. Regarding the study as a whole: An Asian-associated ancestry cluster reportedly showed fewer N-insertions than the approximately 630-donor mean in a later analysis. Rarity marked most TCR sequences, yet some public TCRs occurred in many donors. Sequence variants that were highly shared formed a cluster that was likely a sequencing artifact. TCR beta chains numbering some 160 were designated cytomegalovirus-associated.

This receptor was identified in a woman aged 45-65 years in good health and CMV-seropositive. The chain joins TRBV19 to TRBJ2-7; TRBD1 is a possible D gene (5 bases). The specimen sequenced was PBMCs. In nucleotides, the CDR3 is TGTGCCAGTAGTATAGGGCAGGGAAAGGTAAACGAGCAGTACTTC. Translation: CASSIGQGKVNEQYF. Complete variable domain (other parts from reference TRBV19 and TRBJ2-7): DGGITQSPKYLFRKEGQNVTLSCEQNLNHDAMYWYRQDPGQGLRLIYYSQIVNDFQKGDIAEGYSVSREKKESFPLTVTSAQKNPTAFYLCASSIGQGKVNEQYFGPGTRLTVT.